The 9 T cell receptor beta chains below come from one sample, sequenced in a study of T-cell reconstitution after alpha-beta-depleted transplantation in children. Preparing the TCRbeta library involved the use of unique molecular identifiers. From the PCR reads, TCRdb called clonotypes with MiXCR, one entry per CDR3 protein. The sample holds just over 200,000 distinct CDR3 sequences, about 8.4% seen once. The input for sequencing was PBMCs, mostly from graft donor cells, taken 360 days after TCRalphabeta/CD19-depleted stem cell transplant. The receptors were sampled from a male patient aged 2 to 9 who had a stem cell transplant for acute myeloid leukemia, so the T cells may come from the graft donor.

In its sample, this clonotype was seen a few times. V usage is TRBV6-5 and J usage is TRBJ2-5; D possibly corresponds to TRBD2 (6 bases). Trimming pared 0 bases from V and 5 bases from J, leaving 13 bases between. This CDR3 comprises 15 residues. The germline CDR1 and CDR2 sequences are MNHEY and SVGAGI. Here the CDR3 reads CASSYSAGWGETQYF. CDR3 nucleotide sequence: TGTGCCAGCAGTTACTCCGCGGGGTGGGGGGAGACCCAGTACTTC.

This clonotype has ten or more counts. The V and J genes are TRBV5-1 and TRBJ1-2, with unresolved D. The CDR3 extends over 14 amino acids. Per the germline V gene, CDR1 is SGHRS and CDR2 is YFSETQ. Trimming left V 2 bases short and J 8 bases short, with 16 bases between. CDR3 nucleotide sequence: TGCGCCAGCAGCTTTGACGGGGATCTGGACGGCTACACCTTC. Translation: CASSFDGDLDGYTF.

This clonotype turned up a few times. This chain uses TRBV11-1 with TRBJ2-2; 14 bases match TRBD2. J lost 3 bases, V lost 5 bases, and 8 bases had no gene match. This CDR3 contains 18 residues. Germline lookup yields CDR1 SGHAT and CDR2 FQDESV (reference sequence). The CDR3 reads CASSPGLAGVSYTGELFF. CDR3 DNA: TGTGCCAGCAGCCCGGGACTAGCGGGAGTCTCTTACACCGGGGAGCTGTTTTTT.

This clonotype was seen at least ten times. The chain has TRBV5-4 and TRBJ2-3; TRBD2 aligns across 10 bases. The CDR3 is 16 residues long. Unmatched junction bases numbered 5, after V lost 1 base and J lost 3 bases. Germline values: CDR1 SGHNT, CDR2 YYREEE (reference sequence). The CDR3 bases are TGTGCCAGCAGCTTGCCGCCTAGCGGGGGAACAGATACGCAGTATTTT. As protein: CASSLPPSGGTDTQYF. The full variable domain, in which reference TRBV5-4 and TRBJ2-3 provide the parts outside the CDR3, is ETGVTQSPTHLIKTRGQQVTLRCSSQSGHNTVSWYQQALGQGPQFIFQYYREEENGRGNFPPRFSGLQFPNYSSELNVNALELDDSALYLCASSLPPSGGTDTQYFGPGTRLTVL.

The chain employs TRBV18 and TRBJ2-1, with D possibly called TRBD1 or TRBD2 (5 bases each). Trimming took 5 bases from V and 7 from J, leaving 18 bases between them. Germline V gene sequence: CDR1 KGHSH, CDR2 LQKENI. There are 15 residues in the CDR3. In nucleotides, the CDR3 is TGTGCCAGCTCAGCCGGGACGGGGTACAATAATGAGCAGTTCTTC. Its translation: CASSAGTGYNNEQFF.

This clonotype was observed many times. The CDR3 bases are TGCAGCGTTTGGGCTAGCGGGAGGAGGACAGAGACCCAGTACTTC. As protein: CSVWASGRRTETQYF. The genes are TRBV29-1 and TRBJ2-5, with 11 bases fitting TRBD2. Germline V gives CDR1 SQVTM, CDR2 ANQGSEA. The CDR3 runs to 15 residues. Unmatched junction bases numbered 9, after V lost 5 bases and J lost 4 bases.

This chain uses TRBV11-1 with TRBJ1-2; 10 bases align to TRBD1. CDR3 length equals 13 residues. Germline assignment: CDR1 SGHAT and CDR2 FQDESV (reference sequence). The V gene end was trimmed by 5 bases and the J gene end by 14 bases; junction bases not matched to a gene: 11. The CDR3 DNA reads as TGTGCCAGCAGCCCCACCCGACAGGGGGCGAGGACCTTC. Translation: CASSPTRQGARTF.

This clonotype occurred many times. The chain has TRBV10-2 and TRBJ2-7; D unclear. This CDR3 has 14 residues. Trimming removed 3 bases from V and 2 bases from J, with 11 bases in between. Germline assignment: CDR1 WSHSY and CDR2 SAAADI. CDR3 in DNA: TGCGCCAGCAGTGACCGCAGGACCGCCTACGAGCAGTACGTC. It yields the protein CASSDRRTAYEQYV.

This clonotype has just a few counts. The chain links TRBV12-3 or TRBV12-4 to TRBJ2-7; D remains unclear. CDR3 size: 14 residues. V lost 2 bases and J lost 0, with 8 bases in between. CDR3 in DNA: TGTGCCAGCAGTTTATCTAGGAGCTCCTACGAGCAGTACTTC. As protein: CASSLSRSSYEQYF.